The present entry profiles one T cell receptor beta chain with its context. Libraries were prepared by immunoSEQ multiplex PCR; TCRdb keeps only in-frame clonotypes and omits some of them. The profile covers more than 550,000 clones, with less than 95% appearing a single time and more than 30% taken by the ten largest. The sample belongs to a study of shared clonotypes between healthy human individuals. Study-wide background: CD4 naive and CD4 memory each took three plates per donor, while CD8 naive took two and CD8 memory one.

The ends lost 5 bases at V and 6 bases at J; junction bases unmatched: 3. CDR3 size: 12 residues. In germline, CDR1 is SGHAT, CDR2 FQNNGV. What CD8 memory combined were CD45RO+ cells and CCR7-negative CD45RA+ TemRA cells. The chain couples TRBV11-2 to TRBJ2-7; TRBD1 matches 8 bases. This sequence originates from a man in his late teens or twenties in good health. Some clones in this sample may be carry-over from other donors' samples. The sequencing input was memory CD8+ T cells from PBMCs. Stated subset: CD45RO+ cells pooled with CCR7-negative TemRA cells. The CDR3 reads CASSRRGPEQYF. DNA for the CDR3: TGTGCCAGCAGCCGCAGGGGGCCCGAGCAGTACTTC. The whole variable domain, remainder taken from reference TRBV11-2 and TRBJ2-7, is EAGVAQSPRYKIIEKRQSVAFWCNPISGHATLYWYQQILGQGPKLLIQFQNNGVVDDSQLPKDRFSAERLKGVDSTLKIQPAKLEDSAVYLCASSRRGPEQYFGPGTRLTVT.